The 25 T cell receptor beta chains below come from one sample, sequenced in a study of cytomegalovirus exposure and HLA in healthy donors. Both 60 Vbeta primers and 13 Jbeta primers went into the PCR. This table comes from immunoSEQ multiplex PCR, and its TCRdb copy is limited to in-frame clones, with some not included. The sample has about 130,000 clones, around 82% seen once. The sequencing input was PBMCs. These receptor sequences come from a man aged 35-49 years in good health and CMV-seronegative.

The gene calls are TRBV4-1 and TRBJ2-3, with a possible D match to TRBD1 (5 bases). Trimming removed 3 bases from V and 1 base from J, with 11 bases in between. Germline lookup yields CDR1 MGHRA and CDR2 YSYEKL. This CDR3 has 15 residues. The DNA for the CDR3 is TGCGCCAGCAGCCAGTCCCAGGGCGGCACAGATACGCAGTATTTT. Translating it yields CASSQSQGGTDTQYF.

The chain recombines TRBV28 with TRBJ1-6, with 7 bases matching TRBD1. In germline, CDR1 is MDHEN, CDR2 SYDVKM. V dropped 5 bases and J dropped 10; count of bases not matched to a gene: 8. The CDR3 sequence is 14 residues long. The CDR3 protein is CASSPDRAHSPLHF. CDR3 nucleotide sequence: TGTGCCAGCAGTCCTGACAGGGCTCACTCACCCCTCCACTTT.

The chain uses TRBV18 and TRBJ2-1, with a weak D call TRBD1 (6 bases). Germline loops: CDR1 KGHSH, CDR2 LQKENI. V gave up 0 bases and J gave up 8 bases, with 14 bases separating them. The CDR3 spans 15 residues. DNA of the CDR3: TGTGCCAGCTCACCACCATCAAGGACAGCCCATGAGCAGTTCTTC. Translated, it gives CASSPPSRTAHEQFF.

The chain employs TRBV5-1 and TRBJ2-7; 7 bases are a match to TRBD1. The CDR3 loop spans 15 amino acids. V lost 3 bases to trimming and J lost 0 bases; unmatched junction nucleotides: 6. CDR1 is SGHRS and CDR2 is YFSETQ in the germline V gene. The chain's CDR3 is CASSSGTVVSYEQYF. In DNA, the CDR3 is TGCGCCAGCAGCTCCGGGACAGTCGTCTCCTACGAGCAGTACTTC.

The rearrangement joins TRBV27 to TRBJ1-6; D might be TRBD1 (5 bases). Germline values: CDR1 MNHEY, CDR2 SMNVEV (reference sequence). This CDR3 has 14 amino acids. The V gene lost 6 bases and the J gene lost 9 bases, with 15 bases spanning the gap. CDR3 DNA: TGTGCCAGCAGCCAAAGGGGAGGAGGTTCACCCCTCCACTTT. Amino acid sequence: CASSQRGGGSPLHF.

The chain recombines TRBV7-2 with TRBJ2-7, with no clear D. The length of the CDR3 is 14 residues. The germline V gene has CDR1 SGHTA and CDR2 FQGNSA. The germline V and J ends were trimmed by 1 base and 1 base, with 8 bases remaining between them. The DNA of the CDR3 is TGTGCCAGCAGCTTAGGACGGGTGTCCTACGAGCAGTACTTC. This sequence encodes CASSLGRVSYEQYF.

The chain joins TRBV7-6 to TRBJ2-5; 7 nucleotides match TRBD1. This CDR3 is 13 amino acids long. CDR1 and CDR2 from the germline V gene are SGHVS and FNYEAQ. V was pared by 1 base and J by 4 bases, with 0 bases of the junction left unmatched. The CDR3 sequence is CASSLGTGETQYF. For the CDR3, the DNA is TGTGCCAGCAGCTTAGGGACAGGAGAGACCCAGTACTTC.

V gene TRBV6-1 combines with J gene TRBJ2-7, with 10 nucleotides matching TRBD2. Germline V CDR1 and CDR2: MNHNS, SASEGT. This CDR3 spans 15 amino acids. V lost 6 bases, J lost 4 bases, and 9 bases stayed unmatched. The CDR3 coding sequence is TGTGCCAGCAGCCAGCTAGCGGGGGCGTCGTACGAGCAGTACTTC. This translates into CASSQLAGASYEQYF.

This chain links TRBV6-6 with TRBJ2-7, with unresolved D. V was shortened by 3 bases and J by 11 bases, with 14 bases between the two germline ends. This CDR3 spans 12 amino acids. CDR1 and CDR2 from the germline V gene are MNHNY and SVGAGI (reference sequence). CDR3: CASSYPDGEKYF. CDR3 nucleotides: TGTGCCAGCAGTTATCCTGACGGAGAAAAGTACTTC.

The sample holds a few counts of this clone. In nucleotides, the CDR3 is TGTGCCAGCAGCGTAGCCCCAAAGGATAGTGGCAGGCACACAGATACGCAGTATTTT. Protein product: CASSVAPKDSGRHTDTQYF. The J gene is TRBJ2-3, the V gene TRBV9; D is unresolved. Germline V gene data show CDR1 as SGDLS and CDR2 as YYNGEE. This CDR3 has 19 amino acids. The V gene lost 0 bases and the J gene lost 2 bases, with 22 bases spanning the gap.

This clone was found once. This chain links TRBV19 with TRBJ2-7; D possibly corresponds to TRBD2 (5 bases). The CDR3 is 13 residues long. Germline V CDR1 and CDR2: LNHDA, SQIVND (reference sequence). Trimming took off 5 bases at V and 3 bases at J, with 11 bases between the two ends. The CDR3 is CASSGRGGYEQYF. The DNA of the CDR3 is TGTGCCAGTAGTGGACGCGGAGGCTACGAGCAGTACTTC.

This clone was observed once. V and J are TRBV6-5 and TRBJ1-1; tentative D call: TRBD1 (5 bases). The CDR3 runs to 14 residues. With 7 bases removed from V and 1 base from J, the gap between germline ends came to 13 bases. From germline, CDR1 is MNHEY and CDR2 SVGAGI. CDR3 nucleotide sequence: TGTGCCAGCACGGTGGGCAGGGCGAACACTGAAGCTTTCTTT. This sequence encodes CASTVGRANTEAFF.

J is TRBJ1-1 and V is TRBV7-3, with unresolved D. Trimming stripped 0 bases from V and 5 bases from J, with 7 bases between. The CDR3 consists of 13 residues. CDR1 SGHTA and CDR2 FQGTGA come from the germline V gene. The CDR3, as DNA: TGTGCCAGCAGCTTAACGACGGGGACTGAAGCTTTCTTT. Protein: CASSLTTGTEAFF.

The V and J genes are TRBV10-3 and TRBJ1-6; TRBD1 aligns across 7 bases. The CDR3 is 17 residues long. V lost 2 bases to trimming and J lost 7 bases; unmatched junction nucleotides: 11. Germline assignment: CDR1 ENHRY and CDR2 SYGVKD. CDR3 sequence reads: CAISEVGRKQGNSPLHF. For the CDR3, the DNA is TGTGCCATCAGTGAGGTGGGGAGAAAACAGGGGAATTCACCCCTCCACTTT.

This clone was detected only a few times. The gene calls are TRBV10-3 and TRBJ2-2, with D possibly matching TRBD2 (7 bases). The CDR3 loop spans 16 amino acids. Trimming pared 7 bases from V and 3 bases from J, leaving 18 bases between. The germline CDR1 and CDR2 sequences are ENHRY and SYGVKD. CDR3 in amino acids: CAIMVDGGPHTGELFF. The DNA of the CDR3 is TGTGCCATCATGGTGGACGGGGGGCCCCACACCGGGGAGCTGTTTTTT.

The gene calls are TRBV2 and TRBJ2-3, with 9 bases identical to TRBD1. Trimming cost V 5 bases and J 0 bases; bases outside gene matches: 3. The CDR3 spans 15 residues. CDR1 is SNHLY and CDR2 is FYNNEI in the germline V gene. The CDR3 loop reads CASSIQGASTDTQYF. CDR3 in DNA: TGTGCCAGCAGTATACAGGGGGCGAGCACAGATACGCAGTATTTT. The complete variable domain, with remaining parts taken from reference TRBV2 and TRBJ2-3, reads EPEVTQTPSHQVTQMGQEVILRCVPISNHLYFYWYRQILGQKVEFLVSFYNNEISEKSEIFDDQFSVERPDGSNFTLKIRSTKLEDSAMYFCASSIQGASTDTQYFGPGTRLTVL.

The gene calls are TRBV28 and TRBJ1-2, with D possibly matching TRBD1 (6 bases). Trimming took 8 bases from V and 4 from J, leaving 23 bases between them. CDR3 size: 16 residues. The V gene's germline CDR1 is MDHEN and CDR2 SYDVKM. The CDR3 bases are TGTGCCAGCTTCCGGCCCGCAGGGGTAGGTAGCTATGGCTACACCTTC. Its protein is CASFRPAGVGSYGYTF.

The rearrangement links TRBV28 to TRBJ2-3, with 10 nucleotides matching TRBD2. Trimming at V came to 7 bases and at J to 4 bases, leaving 14 bases not matched to a gene. Germline V lookup: CDR1 MDHEN, CDR2 SYDVKM. This CDR3 has 17 amino acids. In DNA form, the CDR3 reads TGTGCCAGCACCACCCGGCAGCGGGGGGGCCCGCCAGATACGCAGTATTTT. Translating gives CASTTRQRGGPPDTQYF.

The V call is TRBV10-3, the J call TRBJ1-6, with unresolved D. The V gene's germline CDR1 is ENHRY and CDR2 SYGVKD. CDR3 length: 16 residues. The ends were cut back, 0 bases at V and 8 bases at J, with 14 bases in the middle. The chain's CDR3 is CAISESPWGGDSPLHF. For the CDR3, the DNA is TGTGCCATCAGTGAGTCGCCCTGGGGAGGTGATTCACCCCTCCACTTT.

This clone was detected once. The gene calls are TRBV9 and TRBJ2-1, with 8 bases aligning to TRBD1. The CDR3 length is 13 residues. Germline V lookup: CDR1 SGDLS, CDR2 YYNGEE. Trimming cost V 6 bases and J 7 bases; bases outside gene matches: 6. CDR3 sequence: CASTGTGGNEQFF. The CDR3 coding sequence is TGTGCCAGCACGGGAACAGGGGGGAATGAGCAGTTCTTC.

The chain employs TRBV7-9 and TRBJ2-1, with a weak D call TRBD1 (6 bases). Germline V gene data show CDR1 as SEHNR and CDR2 as FQNEAQ (reference sequence). Deletions cut 5 bases from V and 7 bases from J, with 9 bases between. The CDR3 is made up of 12 amino acids. CDR3 sequence (DNA): TGTGCCAGCAGCGTACAGGGTAATGAGCAGTTCTTC. This encodes CASSVQGNEQFF.

This clone was detected only a few times. The CDR3 here is CASKEGMAYGYTF. CDR3 DNA sequence: TGTGCCAGTAAGGAGGGGATGGCCTATGGCTACACCTTC. V is TRBV6-5 and J is TRBJ1-2, with D maybe TRBD1 (5 bases). Germline V gene sequence: CDR1 MNHEY, CDR2 SVGAGI. The CDR3 runs to 13 residues. V gave up 9 bases and J gave up 4 bases, with 15 bases separating them.

This chain joins TRBV6-1 and TRBJ2-3; 9 bases are a match to TRBD2. V shed 6 bases, J shed 1 base, and the junction held 2 bases outside the gene matches. CDR1 and CDR2 (germline): MNHNS, SASEGT. The CDR3 extends over 14 amino acids. The DNA of the CDR3 is TGTGCCAGCAGGGAGCGGGGGGGCACAGATACGCAGTATTTT. Protein product: CASRERGGTDTQYF.

J is TRBJ2-3 and V is TRBV29-1, with D possibly matching TRBD2 (5 bases). This CDR3 contains 13 residues. Trimming removed 1 base from V and 3 bases from J, with 8 bases in between. Germline CDR1 reads SQVTM; CDR2 reads ANQGSEA. Written as DNA, the CDR3 is TGCAGCGTTGAAGTAGGGAGTACAGATACGCAGTATTTT. This encodes CSVEVGSTDTQYF.

This chain uses TRBV7-2 with TRBJ1-2; TRBD1 aligns across 9 bases. This CDR3 is built from 16 residues. Losses at the gene ends were 1 base for V and 4 bases for J; bases not matched to a gene: 7. Germline V gene sequence: CDR1 SGHTA, CDR2 FQGNSA. CDR3 amino acids: CASSLDPTGGLYGYTF. The CDR3 coding sequence is TGTGCCAGCAGCTTAGATCCAACAGGGGGCCTCTATGGCTACACCTTC.